This T cell receptor (beta chain) originates from a study of T cell repertoires in cytomegalovirus infection. Background on the study: CMV infection plus the matching HLA type was flagged by public TCR beta signatures.

TCRdb re-analysed the reads in MiXCR, keeping a single row per CDR3 protein. This table has roughly 180,000 distinct CDR3 sequences, about 22% appearing once. General study points: The ex vivo response was dominated by HLA-C-restricted CMV-specific TCR beta clonotypes. Accumulated public TCR beta family frequency recognized individuals carrying CMV together with the relevant HLA.

A note on this clonotype: Its antigen is not known.

The V gene's germline CDR1 is MGHRA and CDR2 YSYEKL. The J segment lost 1 base and the V segment lost 2 bases, leaving 5 bases of the junction unmatched. CDR3 length: 16 residues. This TCR derives from a human donor in good health (CMV status not recorded). Some clones in this sample may be carry-over from other donors' samples. Sequences were derived from CD8+ T cells from cultured PBMCs, sampled from culture after CMV antigen stimulation. This chain connects TRBV4-1 to TRBJ2-3, with TRBD2 identical over 8 bases. This CDR3 is CASSQSNSGGTDTQYF. The CDR3 DNA sequence: TGCGCCAGCAGCCAAAGTAATAGCGGGGGCACAGATACGCAGTATTTT.